Presented here are 20 T cell receptor beta chains from one specimen sequenced in a study of shared clonotypes between healthy human individuals. Sequencing was performed with immunoSEQ multiplex PCR; in TCRdb, only in-frame clones are kept and a portion is missing. The profile covers about 2.1 million clones, with just under 95% appearing a single time and approximately 1.7% taken by the ten largest. Naive CD8 cells lacked CD45RO, underwent positive selection for CCR7 and left out terminally differentiated effector memory CD45RA+ cells. The sequenced sample was naive CD8+ T cells from PBMCs. These receptor sequences come from a man between 18 and 29 years old in good health. Some clones in this sample may be carry-over from other donors' samples.

The chain has TRBV29-1 and TRBJ1-2; 7 positions agree with TRBD1. The CDR3 totals 11 residues. The germline V gene has CDR1 SQVTM and CDR2 ANQGSEA. Losses at the gene ends were 4 bases for V and 7 bases for J; bases not matched to a gene: 3. The CDR3 DNA reads TGCAGCGTTGCGGCAGGGGGTGGCTACACCTTC. Residues: CSVAAGGGYTF. Full variable domain (outside the CDR3, taken from reference TRBV29-1 and TRBJ1-2): SAVISQKPSRDICQRGTSLTIQCQVDSQVTMMFWYRQQPGQSLTLIATANQGSEATYESGFVIDKFPISRPNLTFSTLTVSNMSPEDSSIYLCSVAAGGGYTFGSGTRLTVV.

J is TRBJ2-7 and V is TRBV6-1; no clear D gene. The CDR3 runs to 13 residues. Germline-derived CDR1 and CDR2 are MNHNS and SASEGT. The germline V and J ends were trimmed by 3 bases and 5 bases, with 11 bases remaining between them. CDR3 amino acids: CASSDGYTDEQYF. Written as DNA, the CDR3 is TGTGCCAGCAGTGACGGGTATACGGACGAGCAGTACTTC.

The V and J genes are TRBV9 and TRBJ2-1; TRBD2 agrees at 12 bases. J lost 7 bases, V lost 0 bases, and 8 bases had no gene match. Germline loops: CDR1 SGDLS, CDR2 YYNGEE. The CDR3 contains 17 residues. The CDR3 coding sequence is TGTGCCAGCAGCGTAGAAGCTAGCGGGAGGGCTCGGAATGAGCAGTTCTTC. Its protein product is CASSVEASGRARNEQFF.

Only one count was recorded for this clone. The V call is TRBV7-6, the J call TRBJ2-7; 13 positions match TRBD2. The V and J ends lost 5 bases and 3 bases, in that order; junction bases with no gene match: 10. CDR3 length: 17 amino acids. Germline values: CDR1 SGHVS, CDR2 FNYEAQ. The CDR3 is CASSLLAGGPWDYEQYF. The CDR3 nucleotides are TGTGCCAGCAGCCTACTAGCGGGAGGGCCATGGGACTACGAGCAGTACTTC. Supplemented by reference TRBV7-6 and TRBJ2-7, the full variable domain reads GAGVSQSPRYKVTKRGQDVALRCDPISGHVSLYWYRQALGQGPEFLTYFNYEAQQDKSGLPNDRFSAERPEGSISTLTIQRTEQRDSAMYRCASSLLAGGPWDYEQYFGPGTRLTVT.

The chain couples TRBV4-2 to TRBJ1-1; 8 bases match TRBD1. Germline CDR1 and CDR2: LGHNA and YNFKEQ. CDR3 length: 15 residues. V shed 5 bases, J shed 2 bases, and the junction held 7 bases outside the gene matches. CDR3 loop: CASSDLDRGNTEAFF. CDR3 DNA sequence: TGTGCCAGCAGCGATCTCGACAGGGGTAACACTGAAGCTTTCTTT.

The V call is TRBV4-2, the J call TRBJ1-2; 7 bases align to TRBD1. Germline V gene sequence: CDR1 LGHNA, CDR2 YNFKEQ. After removal of 5 bases from V and 4 bases from J, the junction contained 13 bases not matched to a gene. CDR3 length: 16 amino acids. The CDR3 DNA sequence: TGTGCCAGCAGCGGAACAGGGGTTGGGTCTCCCTATGGCTACACCTTC. This sequence encodes CASSGTGVGSPYGYTF.

The J gene is TRBJ2-5, the V gene TRBV5-1; 7 positions match TRBD2. From germline, CDR1 is SGHRS and CDR2 YFSETQ. V trimming: 2 bases; J trimming: 3 bases; junction bases outside the gene matches: 13. The CDR3 extends over 17 amino acids. In DNA form, the CDR3 reads TGCGCCAGCAGCTTATCTCGGGAGGTTACGGGGAAAGAGACCCAGTACTTC. As protein: CASSLSREVTGKETQYF.

The gene calls are TRBV11-2 and TRBJ2-7, with 7 bases matching TRBD2. Unmatched junction bases numbered 3, after V lost 1 base and J lost 3 bases. The CDR3 covers 14 residues. CDR1 is SGHAT and CDR2 is FQNNGV in the germline V gene. As DNA, the CDR3 is TGTGCCAGCAGCTTAGTAGCGGGCCTCTACGAGCAGTACTTC. Its protein product is CASSLVAGLYEQYF.

This sequence joins TRBV9 and TRBJ2-2; a weak D match, TRBD1 (5 bases). This CDR3 spans 15 amino acids. The germline gives CDR1 SGDLS, CDR2 YYNGEE. Between the trimmed V and J ends, which lost 4 bases and 4 bases, there was a span of 14 bases. The CDR3 nucleotides are TGTGCCAGCAGCCAAGGAGACAGAATCACCGGGGAGCTGTTTTTT. Its translation is CASSQGDRITGELFF.

V gene TRBV6-5 combines with J gene TRBJ2-7, with D perhaps TRBD1 or TRBD2 (5 bases each). Trimming shortened V by 2 bases and J by 5 bases, and 7 bases separated the two germline ends. This CDR3 region has 12 residues. Germline CDR1 reads MNHEY; CDR2 reads SVGAGI. CDR3 protein: CASSYEGHEQYF. The CDR3 coding sequence is TGTGCCAGCAGTTACGAGGGGCACGAGCAGTACTTC.

The chain joins TRBV29-1 to TRBJ1-1; D unresolved. The CDR3 runs 12 residues. Germline V lookup: CDR1 SQVTM, CDR2 ANQGSEA. Trimming took off 4 bases at V and 4 bases at J, with 10 bases between the two ends. The CDR3 spells CSVVTMTTEAFF. In DNA form, the CDR3 reads TGCAGCGTTGTGACTATGACCACTGAAGCTTTCTTT.

The CDR3 nucleotides read TGTGCCAGCAGCCACGCACAGGGGGTCTACTACAATGAGCAGTTCTTC. This sequence encodes CASSHAQGVYYNEQFF. The chain uses TRBV14 and TRBJ2-1; 8 bases agree with TRBD1. The V segment lost 3 bases and the J segment 3 bases; nucleotides outside the gene matches: 7. Per germline, CDR1 SGHDN and CDR2 FVKESK. The CDR3 is 16 amino acids.

The V call is TRBV9, the J call TRBJ2-7, with D possibly being TRBD1 (5 bases). V lost 2 bases and J lost 0, with 12 bases in between. This CDR3 spans 15 amino acids. Looked up from germline, CDR1 is SGDLS and CDR2 is YYNGEE. CDR3 protein: CASSVGYRPSYEQYF. The CDR3 nucleotides are TGTGCCAGCAGCGTGGGTTACAGGCCCTCCTACGAGCAGTACTTC.

The genes are TRBV28 and TRBJ2-3; possible D gene TRBD2, 5 bases. CDR3 length: 14 residues. Germline CDR1 and CDR2: MDHEN and SYDVKM. Trimming left V 2 bases short and J 4 bases short, with 10 bases between. For the CDR3, the DNA is TGTGCCAGCAGTTTAGGGAGTCTGGCAGATACGCAGTATTTT. It encodes CASSLGSLADTQYF. Complete variable domain (other parts from reference TRBV28 and TRBJ2-3): DVKVTQSSRYLVKRTGEKVFLECVQDMDHENMFWYRQDPGLGLRLIYFSYDVKMKEKGDIPEGYSVSREKKERFSLILESASTNQTSMYLCASSLGSLADTQYFGPGTRLTVL.

The chain has TRBV11-2 and TRBJ2-1; 11 bases match TRBD2. This CDR3 spans 15 amino acids. J lost 2 bases, V lost 5 bases, and 2 bases had no gene match. The germline V gene has CDR1 SGHAT and CDR2 FQNNGV. The DNA of the CDR3 is TGTGCCAGCAGCAAACTAGCGGGGGCCTACAATGAGCAGTTCTTC. The encoded protein is CASSKLAGAYNEQFF.

The V and J genes are TRBV7-2 and TRBJ2-1, with TRBD2 matching 7 bases. The CDR3 has 13 residues. V was clipped by 4 bases and J by 10 bases; unmatched bases: 7. From germline, CDR1 is SGHTA and CDR2 FQGNSA. The CDR3 nucleotides read TGTGCCAGCAGCTCCCTGGGGGGGAGCGAGCAGTTCTTC. Translation: CASSSLGGSEQFF. The full variable domain, with the rest looked up from reference TRBV7-2 and TRBJ2-1, is GAGVSQSPSNKVTEKGKDVELRCDPISGHTALYWYRQSLGQGLEFLIYFQGNSAPDKSGLPSDRFSAERTGGSVSTLTIQRTQQEDSAVYLCASSSLGGSEQFFGPGTRLTVL.

The chain employs TRBV12-5 and TRBJ2-2, with 7 bases lining up with TRBD1. The CDR3 runs 16 residues. The V gene end was trimmed by 5 bases and the J gene end by 1 base; junction bases not matched to a gene: 7. Germline V gene lookup returns CDR1 LGHNT and CDR2 FRNRAP. CDR3 loop: CASGRGGAGNTGELFF. The CDR3 DNA sequence: TGTGCTAGTGGTCGAGGGGGCGCAGGGAACACCGGGGAGCTGTTTTTT.

The CDR3 bases are TGTGCCAGCAGTCCCCCAAGCCTAGCGGGCTATGGCTACGAGCAGTACTTC. Translated: CASSPPSLAGYGYEQYF. The chain recombines TRBV27 with TRBJ2-5; 8 bases are a match to TRBD2. The J call may be wrong; the DNA end is better matched by TRBJ2-7. Germline lookup yields CDR1 MNHEY and CDR2 SMNVEV (reference sequence). CDR3 length: 17 residues.

The J gene is TRBJ2-1, the V gene TRBV7-3, with 11 positions matching TRBD2. The V segment lost 1 base and the J segment 4 bases; nucleotides outside the gene matches: 3. The CDR3 runs 16 residues. CDR1 and CDR2 (germline): SGHTA, FQGTGA. The CDR3 loop is CASSLNLAGGYNEQFF. In DNA, the CDR3 is TGTGCCAGCAGCTTAAATCTAGCGGGGGGATACAATGAGCAGTTCTTC.

The count of this clone is one. The CDR3 bases are TGTGCCAGCAGTTCCCTCCCGGGACAGGGGGCTGCTGGCTACACCTTC. Protein sequence: CASSSLPGQGAAGYTF. This chain links TRBV27 with TRBJ1-2; 12 bases line up with TRBD1. The CDR3 has 16 amino acids. Germline loops: CDR1 MNHEY, CDR2 SMNVEV (reference sequence). Trimming cost V 4 bases and J 7 bases; bases outside gene matches: 10.